This entry concerns a single T cell receptor (beta chain). The antigen it recognizes is unknown. Within one base of it there is no much larger clone, and no base qualities were kept. For CDR1 and CDR2, the germline V gene lists MGHDK and SYGVNS. The CDR3 measures 15 amino acids from cysteine to phenylalanine. Of the read, only the CDR3 DNA is kept; its 45 bases are in frame from base 1. The germline V and J ends show losses of 2 bases and 2 bases respectively, and no gene match explains 5 bases of the junction. Inclusion was restricted to participants for whom at least one PBMC sample before ART initiation and at least two post-ART samples were available. Every participant with HIV received treatment in the United States of America. Cryopreserved samples of about 1-10 million PBMC were thawed and washed before DNA extraction. At the time of the earliest PBMC sample for each participant with HIV, ages ranged from roughly 23 to 60 years. PBMC samples were contributed by each participant from 1-4 timepoints before ART initiation and 2-8 timepoints after ART initiation, with a median of 7 samples. Serial HIV viral load, CD4+ T-cell count, ART history and demographic data were obtained for every participant. Genomic DNA was extracted from unsorted PBMC with a Qiagen kit on a QIAcube, with processing performed in batches of 12 samples.

This sample was included in a study of long-term antiretroviral therapy in people with HIV (dated 2022 in TCRdb). The study in broad terms: The earliest samples were collected approximately a decade before the 2015 WHO recommendation for immediate ART, a period when ART was typically delayed until CD4 counts fell. This retrospective serial study examined whether starting ART and sustained HIV suppression were associated with changes in the composition and diversity of the TRB repertoire in peripheral blood. A total of 192 cryopreserved PBMC samples came from 30 or so adults with confirmed HIV infection and were collected serially over a mean of roughly 6 years (range 1-12). About 35% of the 30 participants with HIV were female. No cross-contamination during QIAcube processing turned up in test extractions that ran a monoclonal T-cell line alongside about 30 polyclonal samples. Beyond this particular receptor, the publication reports: Because pre-ART samples had limited cell numbers, unsorted PBMC were profiled rather than sorted CD4+ and CD8+ T cells. No data were available on ART adherence, viral resistance or therapy changes, limiting inferences about post-ART repertoire changes. At every time point, the repertoire was dominated by expanded TRB clones first identified before ART initiation, although this dominance fluctuated and, in many PLHIV, declined after ART. The samples were dated from about 2004 to 2017, and the ART regimens that were used may be less effective than current ART regimens. Since PBMC availability was limited, sequencing covered only the TCR beta chain, with no alpha chain pairing. ART initiation was associated with a significant increase in TRB diversity, but diversity stayed significantly below transplant donor controls even after long-term ART. HIV repertoires had narrower CDR3 length ranges than controls, and the network structure suggested an antigen-experienced repertoire that shifted only slightly toward naive after ART.

The immunoSEQ hsTCRB v3.0 assay was used at survey level resolution to sequence the TRB variable region. A depth of roughly 35,000-50,000 T-cell genomes per sample was targeted for TRB sequencing. TRB libraries were pooled and sequenced on an Illumina MiSeq using a v3 150-cycle kit. In the paper's pipeline: Repertoire analysis was performed in R inside a reproducible Nextflow workflow that covered QC, data transformation and analysis. LymphoSeq2, an R package for exploring AIRR-Seq data, was used to implement the custom analyses. A few samples that yielded fewer than 5000 total TRB sequences were excluded, so that more than 150 HIV repertoires were analyzed. Of the 188 retained HIV repertoires, 59 were collected before and more than 120 after ART initiation. Each repertoire was downsampled to 5000 TRB nucleotide sequences, and summary statistics were averaged across 100 downsampling iterations. Only TRB sequences with CDR3 regions of at least seven amino acids were retained for analysis. Diversity was assessed using a clonality score derived from Shannon entropy and using the Gini coefficient. In repertoire networks, the top 5000 CDR3 amino acid sequences were linked whenever an edit distance of one separated two sequences. For TRB CDR3 amino acid sequences, GLIPH2 was used to predict antigen specificity groups and MHC restriction. To flag known CMV, EBV, HIV or tissue antigen associations, CDR3 amino acid sequences were matched against VDJdb and McPAS-TCR. Pre-ART, post-ART and control groups were compared with Wilcoxon signed-rank tests and Holm-Bonferroni correction. TCRdb took over this immuneACCESS table, retaining in-frame rearrangements with V and J assigned. Such tables are incomplete; in checked studies, under half of the missing clones stem from an unresolved V gene, and the remainder is unexplained. V, J and clone size derive from that table, while D and trimming were established from the DNA sequence. The sample profile shows over 20,000 clones; more than 75% of them were found once. The top ten clones comprise around 3.3% of the sample.

This clonotype originated in a woman aged 45-65 years with HIV. Sequencing was performed on unsorted PBMCs, taken around 2.7 years after starting antiretroviral therapy. The rearrangement joined TRBV25-1 to TRBJ2-7, with 8 junctional bases fitting TRBD1. The CDR3 reads as follows: CASSENLDRAYEQYF. The DNA sequence reads TGTGCCAGCAGTGAAAACCTGGACAGGGCCTACGAGCAGTACTTC.